Shown below are 22 T cell receptor beta chains from a single sample sequenced in a study of blood T cells in healthy people across ages. The second PCR ran about 7 to 12 cycles with a sample-barcoded 5' primer and J-beta primers. TCRdb processed the 5' RACE reads anew with MiXCR; each CDR3 protein has one entry. The table has some 1,500,000 distinct CDR3 sequences, under 55% seen once; the top ten hold under 5%. Sequencing was performed on blood. These TCRs come from a woman between 18 and 29 years old in good health.

The chain joins TRBV6-1 to TRBJ2-7; 7 nucleotides align to TRBD1. The junction had 6 bases not matched to a gene; V was cut back by 7 bases and J by 0 bases. This CDR3 region has 14 residues. Germline lookup yields CDR1 MNHNS and CDR2 SASEGT. CDR3 protein: CASTMGQNSYEQYF. The CDR3 DNA reads as TGTGCCAGCACTATGGGACAGAACTCCTACGAGCAGTACTTC.

This chain joins TRBV2 and TRBJ2-2; possibly TRBD2 for D (5 bases). The ends were cut back, 5 bases at V and 9 bases at J, with 10 bases in the middle. Germline V CDR1 and CDR2: SNHLY, FYNNEI. The CDR3 loop spans 12 amino acids. The CDR3 reads CASSYGSRELFF. The CDR3 DNA is TGTGCCAGCAGTTATGGGAGTCGGGAGCTGTTTTTT.

The chain employs TRBV5-1 and TRBJ2-7; D is unclear. The tail of the sequence fits TRBJ2-5 better, so the J call may be wrong. This CDR3 comprises 15 residues. The germline V gene has CDR1 SGHRS and CDR2 YFSETQ. DNA of the CDR3: TGCGCCAGCAGCTTGGGGAGCGTTGTACTAGAGACCCAGTACTTC. Residues: CASSLGSVVLETQYF.

The CDR3 bases are TGTGCCAGCAGCCCTGGGCGGGGGCGGGACCAGTTCTTC. This encodes CASSPGRGRDQFF. V is TRBV7-2 and J is TRBJ2-1; D is possibly TRBD2 (7 bases). Per the germline V gene, CDR1 is SGHTA and CDR2 is FQGNSA. The CDR3 runs to 13 residues. Trimming took off 5 bases at V and 13 bases at J, with 18 bases between the two ends.

J is TRBJ1-1 and V is TRBV10-3; D gene uncertain. This CDR3 spans 12 amino acids. Germline V gene data show CDR1 as ENHRY and CDR2 as SYGVKD. The V end was cut by 7 bases, the J end by 2 bases, with 8 bases between. This CDR3 is CAIKAENTEAFF. In DNA, the CDR3 is TGTGCCATCAAGGCGGAAAACACTGAAGCTTTCTTT.

This clonotype was seen a few times. The V call is TRBV24-1, the J call TRBJ2-5; D possibly matches TRBD1 or TRBD2 (5 bases each). The germline gives CDR1 KGHDR, CDR2 SFDVKD. V was shortened by 10 bases and J by 11 bases, with 22 bases between the two germline ends. CDR3 length equals 13 residues. For the CDR3, the DNA is TGTGCCACAACCGGGACCTTCGGCAATGAGCAGTACTTC. Its translation is CATTGTFGNEQYF.

V and J are TRBV5-1 and TRBJ2-1, with D tentatively TRBD1 (6 bases). CDR3 length: 15 residues. The germline CDR1 and CDR2 sequences are SGHRS and YFSETQ. V lost 8 bases to trimming and J lost 5 bases, with 20 bases between them. The CDR3 region has the DNA TGCGCCAGAGGACAGAGAACCCTACTCGACAATGAGCAGTTCTTC. This codes for CARGQRTLLDNEQFF. Full variable domain (rest looked up from reference TRBV5-1 and TRBJ2-1): KAGVTQTPRYLIKTRGQQVTLSCSPISGHRSVSWYQQTPGQGLQFLFEYFSETQRNKGNFPGRFSGRQFSNSRSEMNVSTLELGDSALYLCARGQRTLLDNEQFFGPGTRLTVL.

This chain links TRBV12-3 or TRBV12-4 with TRBJ2-7, with TRBD1 matching 8 bases. This CDR3 has 16 residues. The trim removed 3 bases at V and 7 bases at J, leaving 14 bases unmatched. The CDR3: CASSLGQEKSYNEQYF. In DNA, the CDR3 is TGTGCCAGCAGTTTGGGACAGGAAAAGTCCTACAATGAGCAGTACTTC.

Only a few counts were recorded for this clonotype. This chain joins TRBV27 and TRBJ1-1; TRBD1 agrees at 7 bases. With 8 bases clipped from V and 7 bases from J, the junction kept 13 bases outside the gene matches. CDR1 is MNHEY, CDR2 SMNVEV, per germline (reference sequence). The CDR3 consists of 14 residues. The CDR3 region has the DNA TGTGCCAGCCACCTTTATAGCAGGGACAGTGAAGCTTTCTTT. Amino acids: CASHLYSRDSEAFF.

The gene calls are TRBV10-3 and TRBJ2-3, with D perhaps matching TRBD1 (6 bases). The CDR3 totals 14 residues. The germline gives CDR1 ENHRY, CDR2 SYGVKD. The V end was cut by 7 bases, the J end by 1 base, with 12 bases between. In DNA, the CDR3 is TGTGCCATCACCCGGTCAGGGGGCACAGATACGCAGTATTTT. Amino acids: CAITRSGGTDTQYF.

As for this clonotype: Possible read error: a much larger clone is one base away. CDR3 sequence: CRARLGPENSPLHF. The CDR3 nucleotides are TGCAGGGCTAGGCTCGGCCCCGAAAATTCACCCCTCCACTTT. The chain is built from TRBV20-1 and TRBJ1-6, with no clear D. CDR3 length: 14 residues. CDR1 DFQATT and CDR2 SNEGSKA come from the germline V gene (reference sequence).

The CDR3 sequence: CASSLALQPNQPQHF. The CDR3 nucleotides are TGTGCCAGCAGCTTAGCCCTCCAGCCAAATCAGCCCCAGCATTTT. The gene calls are TRBV7-2 and TRBJ1-5, with D unclear. This CDR3 region has 15 residues. Germline V gene lookup returns CDR1 SGHTA and CDR2 FQGNSA. The V end lost 0 bases, the J end lost 4 bases, and 10 bases lay between the germline ends.

The chain joins TRBV11-2 to TRBJ2-1; 7 bases fit TRBD1. The germline V gene has CDR1 SGHAT and CDR2 FQNNGV. The CDR3 has 15 amino acids. V was clipped by 6 bases and J by 7 bases; unmatched bases: 12. As DNA, the CDR3 is TGTGCCAGCAGACGAGGGAACAGGGGAGCGAATGAGCAGTTCTTC. Translated: CASRRGNRGANEQFF.

The V and J genes are TRBV12-3 or TRBV12-4 and TRBJ1-5; D possibly corresponds to TRBD1 (6 bases). V lost 5 bases and J 1 base, leaving 18 bases between the germline ends. The CDR3 has 17 residues. The DNA of the CDR3 is TGTGCCAGCAGTGGCGCCCAGGGGTTAAAGAGCAATCAGCCCCAGCATTTT. It translates to CASSGAQGLKSNQPQHF.

The table lists this clonotype with a few counts. The chain has TRBV27 and TRBJ1-2; 8 bases are a match to TRBD1. The CDR3 contains 16 residues. The trim removed 8 bases at V and 3 bases at J, leaving 14 bases unmatched. Germline V gene lookup returns CDR1 MNHEY and CDR2 SMNVEV (reference sequence). The CDR3: CASRRRDRGNDYGYTF. The CDR3 nucleotides read TGTGCCAGCCGACGGAGAGACAGGGGTAATGACTATGGCTACACCTTC.

This clonotype was seen a few times. The chain employs TRBV27 and TRBJ2-1; possible D gene TRBD2, 5 bases. Trimming removed 3 bases at V and 8 bases at J, with 11 bases between. CDR3 length equals 13 residues. Germline CDR1 MNHEY, CDR2 SMNVEV (reference sequence). CDR3 DNA: TGTGCCAGCAGTTTTTCGGACTTCGATGAGCAGTTCTTC. Protein sequence: CASSFSDFDEQFF.

The rearrangement joins TRBV7-2 to TRBJ2-1; the match to TRBD2 covers 15 bases. The CDR3 sequence is 19 residues long. Germline CDR1 reads SGHTA; CDR2 reads FQGNSA. V was clipped by 4 bases and J by 4 bases; unmatched bases: 11. The CDR3 DNA follows: TGTGCCAGCAGCTCTCGGGGACTAGCGGGAGGCCCCGGGTACAATGAGCAGTTCTTC. Its protein product is CASSSRGLAGGPGYNEQFF. The variable domain in full, with the rest retrieved from reference TRBV7-2 and TRBJ2-1, is GAGVSQSPSNKVTEKGKDVELRCDPISGHTALYWYRQSLGQGLEFLIYFQGNSAPDKSGLPSDRFSAERTGGSVSTLTIQRTQQEDSAVYLCASSSRGLAGGPGYNEQFFGPGTRLTVL.

Of note for this clonotype: A junction end diverges from the germline sequence, so it may reflect a read error. The chain links TRBV3-1 to TRBJ2-5; 11 nucleotides line up with TRBD2. The CDR3 has 17 residues. The germline V gene encodes CDR1 LGHDT and CDR2 YNNKEL (reference sequence). This CDR3 is CTSIQDLVAGGQETQYF. In DNA form, the CDR3 reads TGTACCAGCATCCAAGATTTAGTAGCGGGGGGGCAAGAGACCCAGTACTTC.

The chain has TRBV20-1 and TRBJ2-4; D call uncertain. V lost 0 bases, J lost 6 bases, and 9 bases lay in between. CDR3 length: 13 residues. Per germline, CDR1 DFQATT and CDR2 SNEGSKA (reference sequence). CDR3 sequence reads: CSARDTVLNIQYF. CDR3 sequence (DNA): TGCAGTGCTAGAGATACGGTCCTAAACATTCAGTACTTC.

V and J are TRBV20-1 and TRBJ1-1; no clear D gene. The CDR3 sequence is 15 residues long. Trimming removed 3 bases at V and 0 bases at J, with 14 bases between. Germline V lookup: CDR1 DFQATT, CDR2 SNEGSKA (reference sequence). The CDR3 nucleotides read TGCAGTGCTAGCTCCCTCTACGGCCTGAACACTGAAGCTTTCTTT. Residues: CSASSLYGLNTEAFF.

In this sample, this clonotype turned up a few times. The gene calls are TRBV7-2 and TRBJ1-2; D may be TRBD1 (5 bases). Trimming removed 5 bases from V and 10 bases from J, with 20 bases in between. Germline lookup yields CDR1 SGHTA and CDR2 FQGNSA. The CDR3 contains 14 residues. CDR3: CASSRTPQGWDYTF. Written as DNA, the CDR3 is TGTGCCAGCAGCCGGACCCCGCAGGGATGGGACTACACCTTC.

This clonotype showed up just a few times. J is TRBJ1-4 and V is TRBV7-2, with TRBD1 as a possible D gene (5 bases). The CDR3 totals 14 residues. In germline, CDR1 is SGHTA, CDR2 FQGNSA. Between the trimmed V and J ends, which lost 5 bases and 4 bases, there was a span of 11 bases. The CDR3 sequence is CASSPPTDNEKLFF. As DNA, the CDR3 is TGTGCCAGCAGCCCCCCGACAGATAATGAAAAACTGTTTTTT.